This TCR beta chain was identified in a study of T cell repertoires in cytomegalovirus infection (dated by TCRdb to about 2019). Concerning the study at large: Because public TCR beta signatures pointed to carriage of CMV infection together with the matching HLA type, the HLA type of each donor mattered for the analysis. What the work shows at the level of the full study, not this receptor alone: The ex vivo response was dominated by HLA-C-restricted CMV-specific TCR beta clonotypes, and the single most frequent clonotype in two of eight donors was supplied by these HLA-C-restricted clonotypes. In both this cohort and an independent cohort of over 350 donors, the cumulative frequency of public TCR beta family members distinguished carriers of CMV infection plus the relevant HLA type.

There are 15 amino acids in the CDR3, from cysteine to phenylalanine inclusive. Only CDR3 DNA remains: 45 bases, in frame from the first base. The germline V gene (reference sequence) provides CDR1 SEHNR and CDR2 FQNEAQ. The trim is 5 bases for V and 0 bases for J, with a gap of 10 bases between the germline ends. Instrument on record: Illumina HiSeq 1500. The public reads were reanalyzed by TCRdb: fastp trimming at Q25, MiXCR alignment, in-frame beta chains only. Every entry covers one CDR3 protein and lists the most common genes and DNA from its rows. Here the sample has 450,000 to 550,000 distinct CDR3 sequences; more than 15% occur a single time. The ten largest account for roughly 25% of the sample. This clonotype was detected many times. This clone's antigen is unknown. Per-base quality was not reported, and no clone a single base away is much larger than it.

The TCR comes from a human donor in good health (CMV status not recorded). Some clones in this sample may be carry-over from other donors' samples. The sample consisted of CD8+ T cells from PBMCs. The chain was built from TRBV7-9 and TRBJ2-2; TRBD2 is possibly the D segment (5 matching bases). The CDR3 loop reads CASSRTDANTGELFF. The bases read TGTGCCAGCAGCCGGACTGACGCGAACACCGGGGAGCTGTTTTTT.